This T cell receptor beta chain was identified during a study of blood T cells in healthy people across ages. They isolated at least 7 million PBMCs from each sample. The authors ran a second PCR of roughly 6 to 12 cycles using a sample-barcoded 5' primer and a J-beta primer mix. TCRdb re-called the 5' RACE reads through MiXCR, storing one row per CDR3 protein. Found here are about 930,000 distinct CDR3 sequences, about 27% of them singletons; the top ten hold approximately 10%. This clonotype has only one observation. V was shortened by 11 bases and J by 0 bases, with 12 bases between the two germline ends. CDR1 and CDR2 from the germline V gene are MDHEN and SYDVKM. This CDR3 is 13 amino acids long. These same records also appear under a second study, on T cells of mothers and their children.

This receptor was obtained from a woman in her thirties or forties in good health. The chain couples TRBV28 to TRBJ2-3, with D unclear. The sample was blood. The CDR3 here is CAHLEASTDTQYF. The CDR3 bases are TGTGCCCACCTTGAAGCTAGCACAGATACGCAGTATTTT.